The 32 T cell receptor beta chains in this list originate from one sample, sequenced in a study of cytotoxic CD8 clonotypes in ibrutinib-treated CLL. The protocol was immunoSEQ multiplex PCR, while the TCRdb copy is restricted to in-frame clones and leaves out a portion. The sample includes about 140,000 clones, more than 75% of them seen just once. Sequenced here: PBMCs, sampled after 36 months of ibrutinib treatment. Receptors were obtained from a human donor with chronic lymphocytic leukemia.

The V and J genes are TRBV11-2 and TRBJ2-2, with TRBD2 matching over 13 bases. V lost 4 bases, J lost 5 bases, and 7 bases stayed unmatched. This CDR3 is 17 amino acids long. Germline values: CDR1 SGHAT, CDR2 FQNNGV. CDR3: CASSSFGLAGATGELFF. CDR3 bases: TGTGCCAGCAGCTCATTCGGACTAGCGGGAGCGACCGGGGAGCTGTTTTTT.

The J gene is TRBJ2-1, the V gene TRBV4-1, with D unresolved. V lost 0 bases to trimming and J lost 0 bases, with 15 bases between them. Germline loops: CDR1 MGHRA, CDR2 YSYEKL. The CDR3 consists of 18 residues. The CDR3 DNA is TGCGCCAGCAGCCAAGATAGGGCACCTTTTAGCTCCTACAATGAGCAGTTCTTC. Its protein is CASSQDRAPFSSYNEQFF.

This clone was observed a handful of times. The chain links TRBV4-1 to TRBJ2-7; D perhaps matches TRBD2 (5 bases). Trimming left V 1 base short and J 5 bases short, with 15 bases between. The CDR3 extends over 15 amino acids. Germline loops: CDR1 MGHRA, CDR2 YSYEKL. CDR3 nucleotides: TGCGCCAGCAGCCAAGTACCCGGGAAGGTGGACGAGCAGTACTTC. Residues: CASSQVPGKVDEQYF.

This chain joins TRBV29-1 and TRBJ1-1; D is unresolved. This CDR3 comprises 11 residues. Germline lookup yields CDR1 SQVTM and CDR2 ANQGSEA. Trimming stripped 4 bases from V and 4 bases from J, with 7 bases between. CDR3 sequence (DNA): TGCAGCGTTGTGGGTGGCACTGAAGCTTTCTTT. This sequence encodes CSVVGGTEAFF.

This clone was observed a few times. The chain combines TRBV7-9 with TRBJ2-7; 9 positions agree with TRBD1. The CDR3 covers 14 residues. The germline gives CDR1 SEHNR, CDR2 FQNEAQ (reference sequence). Unmatched junction bases numbered 1, after V lost 3 bases and J lost 1 base. Here the CDR3 DNA reads TGTGCCAGCAGCTTCGGGACAGGGTCCTACGAGCAGTACTTC. The encoded protein is CASSFGTGSYEQYF.

This clone came up a few times. This chain joins TRBV5-1 and TRBJ2-3; 12 bases are a match to TRBD2. In germline, CDR1 is SGHRS, CDR2 YFSETQ. V gave up 0 bases and J gave up 0 bases; unmatched junction bases: 8. This CDR3 region has 19 residues. DNA for the CDR3: TGCGCCAGCAGCTTGGTTGCCGGGACTAGCGGGCACAGCACAGATACGCAGTATTTT. This translates into CASSLVAGTSGHSTDTQYF. Variable domain in full (rest from reference TRBV5-1 and TRBJ2-3): KAGVTQTPRYLIKTRGQQVTLSCSPISGHRSVSWYQQTPGQGLQFLFEYFSETQRNKGNFPGRFSGRQFSNSRSEMNVSTLELGDSALYLCASSLVAGTSGHSTDTQYFGPGTRLTVL.

The chain uses TRBV6-6 and TRBJ2-2; a weak D match, TRBD2 (6 bases). This CDR3 has 14 amino acids. Germline assignment: CDR1 MNHNY and CDR2 SVGAGI (reference sequence). The V gene lost 10 bases and the J gene lost 2 bases, with 14 bases spanning the gap. The CDR3 DNA reads TGTGCCACCAACCGCGGGGTTAACACCGGGGAGCTGTTTTTT. It yields the protein CATNRGVNTGELFF.

The V gene is TRBV18, the J gene TRBJ1-1; 7 bases map to TRBD1. Germline loops: CDR1 KGHSH, CDR2 LQKENI. The CDR3 contains 15 residues. J was trimmed by 10 bases and V by 4 bases; bases with no gene match: 15. The CDR3 nucleotides read TGTGCCAGCTCACTACGTCGGGACAGTTGGGGAGCAGCTTTCTTT. Protein product: CASSLRRDSWGAAFF.

The chain has TRBV2 and TRBJ2-7; possible D gene TRBD1, 5 bases. V shed 8 bases and J shed 5 bases, with 16 bases lying between them. The V gene's germline CDR1 is SNHLY and CDR2 FYNNEI. The CDR3 is made up of 13 amino acids. The CDR3 reads CASADRRGDEQYF. For the CDR3, the DNA is TGTGCCAGCGCCGACAGAAGGGGTGACGAGCAGTACTTC.

The CDR3 spells CASSLWDRDNQPQHF. The CDR3 DNA sequence: TGTGCCAGCAGTTTATGGGACAGGGACAATCAGCCCCAGCATTTT. The gene calls are TRBV28 and TRBJ1-5; TRBD1 matches 8 bases. The CDR3 is 15 residues long. V trimming: 0 bases; J trimming: 3 bases; junction bases outside the gene matches: 1. Germline values: CDR1 MDHEN, CDR2 SYDVKM.

The V and J genes are TRBV6-5 and TRBJ1-2; perhaps TRBD1 as D (6 bases). Germline CDR1 and CDR2: MNHEY and SVGAGI. The V end lost 6 bases, the J end lost 1 base, and 12 bases lay between the germline ends. CDR3 size: 14 residues. The CDR3 is CASRRDMFNYGYTF. The CDR3 bases are TGTGCCAGCAGAAGGGACATGTTTAACTATGGCTACACCTTC.

The chain combines TRBV9 with TRBJ2-4, with D possibly being TRBD1 (6 bases). The germline CDR1 and CDR2 sequences are SGDLS and YYNGEE. Trimming removed 4 bases from V and 5 bases from J, with 13 bases in between. CDR3 size: 14 residues. CDR3 in DNA: TGTGCCAGCAGCCCAGGGACATTGGAAAACATTCAGTACTTC. Protein sequence: CASSPGTLENIQYF.

The chain carries TRBV19 and TRBJ2-1; D gene ambiguous. The CDR3 is 12 amino acids. With 4 bases removed from V and 4 bases from J, the gap between germline ends came to 5 bases. Germline V lookup: CDR1 LNHDA, CDR2 SQIVND (reference sequence). The CDR3 here is CASSNEYNEQFF. CDR3 sequence (DNA): TGTGCCAGTAGTAACGAATACAATGAGCAGTTCTTC.

V and J are TRBV5-1 and TRBJ2-2; D unresolved. Trimming left V 0 bases short and J 1 base short, with 4 bases between. Germline V gene lookup returns CDR1 SGHRS and CDR2 YFSETQ. This CDR3 contains 14 residues. Here the CDR3 reads CASSLALNTGELFF. The CDR3 DNA is TGCGCCAGCAGCTTGGCCTTGAACACCGGGGAGCTGTTTTTT.

The chain couples TRBV7-8 to TRBJ1-5; D unclear. V gave up 0 bases and J gave up 7 bases, with 13 bases separating them. Germline CDR1 and CDR2: SGHVS and FQNEAQ. This CDR3 comprises 15 residues. The CDR3 loop reads CASSLARGVGQPQHF. DNA for the CDR3: TGTGCCAGCAGCTTAGCGCGAGGAGTGGGCCAGCCCCAGCATTTT.

V usage is TRBV10-3 and J usage is TRBJ2-1; either TRBD1 or TRBD2 may fit D (5 bases each). V gave up 6 bases and J gave up 7 bases, with 7 bases separating them. This CDR3 is 11 amino acids long. CDR1 and CDR2 (germline): ENHRY, SYGVKD. The CDR3: CAISWGNEQFF. The CDR3 DNA follows: TGTGCCATCAGCTGGGGGAATGAGCAGTTCTTC.

The gene calls are TRBV10-1 and TRBJ2-3, with 11 bases lining up with TRBD2. After removal of 5 bases from V and 1 base from J, the junction contained 23 bases not matched to a gene. Germline assignment: CDR1 WNHNN and CDR2 SYGVQD (reference sequence). The CDR3 sequence is 22 residues long. CDR3 residues: CASSTPSWGLAASNPGTDTQYF. DNA for the CDR3: TGCGCCAGCAGTACCCCCAGCTGGGGACTAGCGGCTTCAAACCCCGGCACAGATACGCAGTATTTT.

The rearrangement uses TRBV15 and TRBJ1-2; no firm D call. The germline gives CDR1 LNHNV, CDR2 YYDKDF (reference sequence). The CDR3 length is 12 residues. V shed 9 bases and J shed 4 bases, with 12 bases lying between them. The chain's CDR3 is CATMGNSYGYTF. CDR3 nucleotide sequence: TGTGCCACTATGGGAAACTCCTATGGCTACACCTTC.

This clone was observed a handful of times. The chain uses TRBV30 and TRBJ1-1, with D unclear. The CDR3 is made up of 13 amino acids. The V and J ends lost 0 bases and 5 bases respectively, with 10 bases between them. Germline CDR1 reads GTSNPN; CDR2 reads SVGIG (reference sequence). The CDR3 loop is CAWSVNRGTEAFF. In nucleotides, the CDR3 is TGTGCCTGGAGTGTAAATCGGGGAACTGAAGCTTTCTTT.

The rearrangement joins TRBV11-3 to TRBJ2-2; D not certain. The CDR3 runs 12 residues. V gave up 5 bases and J gave up 6 bases, with 7 bases separating them. Germline CDR1 is SGHNT and CDR2 is YENEEA. CDR3 sequence reads: CASSLVAGELFF. The CDR3 coding sequence is TGTGCCAGCAGCCTAGTAGCCGGGGAGCTGTTTTTT.

This clone has a count of ten or more. The sample carries other DNA sequences with the same CDR3. The chain employs TRBV19 and TRBJ2-1, with 8 bases identical to TRBD2. The CDR3 consists of 15 residues. CDR1 LNHDA and CDR2 SQIVND come from the germline V gene (reference sequence). V was clipped by 3 bases and J by 4 bases; unmatched bases: 5. CDR3 region: CASSITSGTYNEQFF. The CDR3 nucleotides are TGTGCCAGTAGTATTACTAGCGGCACATACAATGAGCAGTTCTTC.

The CDR3 DNA reads as TGTGCCAGCAGCGTATTATCGAATGCGAACCATGGAAACACCATATATTTT. Residues: CASSVLSNANHGNTIYF. V gene TRBV9 combines with J gene TRBJ1-3; no firm D call. Germline V gene data show CDR1 as SGDLS and CDR2 as YYNGEE. V was trimmed by 1 base and J by 3 bases, leaving 17 bases between them. The CDR3 contains 17 residues.

The CDR3 DNA is TGTGCCAGTAGTAGGGGGGAGGGCCCCGCCGGGGAGCTGTTTTTT. This gives the protein CASSRGEGPAGELFF. V and J are TRBV19 and TRBJ2-2; 7 nucleotides match TRBD2. The CDR3 covers 15 residues. Germline values: CDR1 LNHDA, CDR2 SQIVND (reference sequence). After removal of 4 bases from V and 6 bases from J, the junction contained 8 bases not matched to a gene.

The chain carries TRBV10-1 and TRBJ1-5; maybe TRBD1 (5 bases). V was cut by 4 bases and J by 3 bases, with 10 bases left in between. CDR1 and CDR2 from the germline V gene are WNHNN and SYGVQD (reference sequence). The CDR3 is 14 amino acids. DNA for the CDR3: TGCGCCAGCAGTGGGGGCAGTCACAATCAGCCCCAGCATTTT. The encoded protein is CASSGGSHNQPQHF.

This clone has more than one count but fewer than ten. The CDR3, as DNA: TGTGCCAGCGGGGGACAGGCGAGCTCTGGAAACACCATATATTTT. It specifies CASGGQASSGNTIYF. This rearrangement joins TRBV18 to TRBJ1-3; 8 nucleotides line up with TRBD1. Germline CDR1 reads KGHSH; CDR2 reads LQKENI. The V segment lost 8 bases and the J segment 0 bases; nucleotides outside the gene matches: 6. CDR3 length: 15 residues.

The V and J genes are TRBV28 and TRBJ2-2; maybe TRBD2 (5 bases). Per the germline V gene, CDR1 is MDHEN and CDR2 is SYDVKM. The V and J ends lost 7 bases and 2 bases respectively, with 11 bases between them. The CDR3 has 14 residues. The CDR3 loop is CASTSGSNTGELFF. CDR3 DNA: TGTGCCAGCACCTCGGGGTCAAACACCGGGGAGCTGTTTTTT.

V and J are TRBV30 and TRBJ2-1; 7 nucleotides align to TRBD1. CDR1 GTSNPN and CDR2 SVGIG come from the germline V gene (reference sequence). There are 16 residues in the CDR3. J was trimmed by 5 bases and V by 0 bases; bases with no gene match: 10. CDR3 residues: CAWSVFKGTANNEQFF. The CDR3 DNA is TGTGCCTGGAGTGTGTTTAAAGGGACAGCCAACAATGAGCAGTTCTTC.

The gene calls are TRBV5-6 and TRBJ2-7; perhaps D is TRBD1 or TRBD2 (5 bases each). CDR1 is SGHDT and CDR2 is YYEEEE in the germline V gene. V was cut by 4 bases and J by 0 bases, with 14 bases left in between. The CDR3 has 15 residues. The CDR3 DNA sequence: TGTGCCAGCAGCCGGGGACGCCGCAGCTCCTACGAGCAGTACTTC. Translating it yields CASSRGRRSSYEQYF.

The rearrangement links TRBV6-6 to TRBJ1-2; TRBD1 might be the D (6 bases). The V and J ends lost 2 bases and 2 bases respectively, with 9 bases between them. From germline, CDR1 is MNHNY and CDR2 SVGAGI (reference sequence). The CDR3 totals 14 residues. CDR3 nucleotides: TGTGCCAGCAGTTACGGGGGCAGGAACTATGGCTACACCTTC. Amino acid sequence: CASSYGGRNYGYTF.

This clone was observed a handful of times. The rearrangement links TRBV10-3 to TRBJ1-1, with 7 bases lining up with TRBD1. The length of the CDR3 is 14 residues. The J segment lost 6 bases and the V segment lost 11 bases, leaving 15 bases of the junction unmatched. CDR1 is ENHRY, CDR2 SYGVKD, per germline. CDR3 amino acids: CAAPFPTGRAEAFF. CDR3 sequence (DNA): TGTGCCGCCCCATTTCCGACAGGGAGAGCTGAAGCTTTCTTT.

The genes are TRBV5-1 and TRBJ2-7, with no clear D. This CDR3 contains 16 residues. The germline V gene has CDR1 SGHRS and CDR2 YFSETQ. With 0 bases removed from V and 1 base from J, the gap between germline ends came to 14 bases. Here the CDR3 DNA reads TGCGCCAGCAGCTTGGTGGGGTCAGACCAATCCTACGAGCAGTACTTC. Amino acids: CASSLVGSDQSYEQYF.

The CDR3 coding sequence is TGTGCCAGCAGTGAAGGTCAGGGGCGCAGGGGAGAGACCCAGTACTTC. It translates to CASSEGQGRRGETQYF. The genes are TRBV25-1 and TRBJ2-5; TRBD1 might be the D (6 bases). Germline lookup yields CDR1 MGHDK and CDR2 SYGVNS. V lost 2 bases to trimming and J lost 4 bases, with 17 bases between them. The CDR3 runs 16 residues.